Following are 3 T cell receptor beta chains from one sample sequenced in a study of shared clonotypes between healthy human individuals (dated by TCRdb to 2020 to 2021). For the CD8 naive samples, CD45RO-negative cells were positively selected for CCR7, yielding a CD45RA+CCR7+ population from which TemRA cells were excluded. Receptor amplification or capture employed the immunoSEQ multiplex PCR assay. TCRdb retrieved this table from immuneACCESS and kept in-frame rearrangements only. Not all clones are present; in checked studies, unresolved V genes account for under half, and no reason is known for the remainder. Here the sample has about 1,900,000 clones; less than 95% occur a single time. 1% to 1.5% of the sample is in the top ten clones. What was sequenced was naive CD8+ T cells sorted from blood. Read against the paper, the sample's cell subset or site label means: CD45RA+CCR7+. Every receptor here comes from a man between 18 and 35 years old in good health.

This rearrangement joins TRBV5-6 to TRBJ2-3, with TRBD2 matching 14 bases. The CDR3 covers 19 residues. J gave up 1 base and V 3 bases, and 10 bases lay outside the gene matches. Germline CDR1 SGHDT, CDR2 YYEEEE. The CDR3 protein is CASSYLGLAGGSGTDTQYF. The DNA of the CDR3 is TGTGCCAGCAGCTACCTTGGACTAGCGGGGGGTTCTGGCACAGATACGCAGTATTTT.

About this clone itself: Additional DNA sequences in this sample encode the identical CDR3. The chain employs TRBV7-9 and TRBJ1-6, with 7 bases lining up with TRBD1. The J segment lost 5 bases and the V segment lost 4 bases, leaving 2 bases of the junction unmatched. Germline V CDR1 and CDR2: SEHNR, FQNEAQ (reference sequence). The CDR3 length is 14 residues. CDR3 in amino acids: CASSSDRDNSPLHF. Here the CDR3 DNA reads TGTGCCAGCAGCTCAGACAGGGATAATTCACCCCTCCACTTT.

As concerns this clone: The sample carries other DNA sequences with the same CDR3. The gene calls are TRBV28 and TRBJ2-1; D gene ambiguous. Germline CDR1 and CDR2: MDHEN and SYDVKM. The CDR3 consists of 11 residues. Trimming took off 4 bases at V and 10 bases at J, with 8 bases between the two ends. The CDR3 nucleotides are TGTGCCAGCAGTTCCGGCCCGGAGCAGTTCTTC. Translating it yields CASSSGPEQFF.